This T cell receptor beta chain was retrieved from a study of CXCR3-negative and CXCR3-positive naive CD8 T cells. Study-level findings and limits: Researchers report that CXCR3-positive naive cells carry more hydrophobic TRB CDR3s than CXCR3-negative naive cells. The TRBV-TRBJ usage of naive CXCR3-negative and CXCR3-positive cells was similar, but that of memory cells differed.

Regarding this clonotype: No antigen is known for it.

TRB cDNA was prepared as libraries by UMI-labeled 5' RACE. Following a re-call of the 5' RACE reads, TCRdb has one entry per CDR3 protein and lacks DNA. The repertoire table contains 130,000 to 150,000 distinct CDR3 sequences. Germline V gives CDR1 SGHVS, CDR2 FNYEAQ. This CDR3 region has 15 residues. What was sequenced was naive CXCR3+ CD8+ T cells from blood. Indicated subset: CD45RO-CCR7+CD27+CD95- naive CD8+ T cells expressing CXCR3 (TNR3+). This TCR was recovered from a human donor in good health. Some clones in this sample may be carry-over from other donors' samples. J is TRBJ1-1 and V is TRBV7-6; TCRdb selects TRBD1, and the lack of DNA leaves this call unchecked. Here the CDR3 reads CASSNDGQPSTEAFF.